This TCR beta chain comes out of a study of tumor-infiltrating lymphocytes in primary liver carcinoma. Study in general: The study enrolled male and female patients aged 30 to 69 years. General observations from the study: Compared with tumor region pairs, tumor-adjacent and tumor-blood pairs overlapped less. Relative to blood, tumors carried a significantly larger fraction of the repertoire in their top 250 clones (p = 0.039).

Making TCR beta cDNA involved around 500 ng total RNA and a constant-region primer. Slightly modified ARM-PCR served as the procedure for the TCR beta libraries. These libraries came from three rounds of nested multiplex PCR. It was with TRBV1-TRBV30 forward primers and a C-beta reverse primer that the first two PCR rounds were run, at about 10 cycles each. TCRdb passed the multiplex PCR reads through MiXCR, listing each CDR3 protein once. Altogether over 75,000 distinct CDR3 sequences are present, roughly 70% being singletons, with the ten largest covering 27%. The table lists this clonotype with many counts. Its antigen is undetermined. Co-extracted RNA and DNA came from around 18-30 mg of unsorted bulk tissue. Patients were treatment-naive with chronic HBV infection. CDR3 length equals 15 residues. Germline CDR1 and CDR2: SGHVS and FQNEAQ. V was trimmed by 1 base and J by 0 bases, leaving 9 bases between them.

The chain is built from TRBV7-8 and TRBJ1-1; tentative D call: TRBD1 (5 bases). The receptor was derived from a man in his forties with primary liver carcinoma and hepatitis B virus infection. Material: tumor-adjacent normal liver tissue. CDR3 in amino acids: CASSLVGRLNTEAFF. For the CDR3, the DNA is TGTGCCAGCAGCTTAGTGGGACGGCTGAACACTGAAGCTTTCTTT.